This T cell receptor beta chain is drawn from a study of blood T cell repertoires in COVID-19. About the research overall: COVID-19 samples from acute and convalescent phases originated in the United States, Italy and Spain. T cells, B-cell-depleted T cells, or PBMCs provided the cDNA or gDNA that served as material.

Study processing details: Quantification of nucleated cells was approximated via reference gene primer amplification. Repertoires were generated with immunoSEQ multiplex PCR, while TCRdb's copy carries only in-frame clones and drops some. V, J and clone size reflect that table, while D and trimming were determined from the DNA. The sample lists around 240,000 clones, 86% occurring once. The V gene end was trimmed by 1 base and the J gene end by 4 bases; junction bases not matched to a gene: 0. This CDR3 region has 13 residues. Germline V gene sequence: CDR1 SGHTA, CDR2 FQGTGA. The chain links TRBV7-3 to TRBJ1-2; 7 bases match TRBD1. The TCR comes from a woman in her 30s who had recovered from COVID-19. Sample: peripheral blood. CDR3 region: CASSLRQGYGYTF. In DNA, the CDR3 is TGTGCCAGCAGCTTAAGACAGGGCTATGGCTACACCTTC.